These T cell receptor beta chains were read from a single sample in a study of monozygotic twins with inflammatory bowel disease. TCRdb reprocessed the 5' RACE reads and reports one entry per CDR3 protein, with no DNA. This sample contains approximately 400,000 distinct CDR3 sequences. Sequenced sample: blood. These receptors were obtained from a human donor with ulcerative colitis or Crohn's disease, or a healthy co-twin of an affected twin (not recorded which). Both conserved end residues are part of each CDR3.

v_gene	len	j_gene	CDR3aa
TRBV28	19	TRBJ2-3	CATRFASGRARGTADTQYF
TRBV27	15	TRBJ2-1	CASSSGARARGGQFF
TRBV7-9	16	TRBJ2-2	CASSSRTAENTGELFF
TRBV3-1	16	TRBJ2-7	CASSQGASGGTYEQYF
TRBV3-1	13	TRBJ1-6	CASSQPGLRTLHF
TRBV5-1	15	TRBJ2-7	CASSGVAGRSYEQYF
TRBV12-3/TRBV12-4	15	TRBJ2-4	CASSLTRDRENIQYF
TRBV7-9	15	TRBJ2-7	CASSLRDRSFYEQYF
TRBV5-1	14	TRBJ2-1	CASSSGSGNNEQFF
TRBV28	16	TRBJ1-2	CASSLLSRSDLYGYTF
TRBV28	14	TRBJ2-7	CASSFLAGFYEQYF
TRBV7-2	15	TRBJ2-1	CASSLARTGINEQFF
TRBV14	12	TRBJ1-2	CASSQIPYTLNF
TRBV6-6	13	TRBJ2-7	CASTPREGGEQYF
TRBV5-1	16	TRBJ2-1	CASSLGFGLGEDEQFF
TRBV5-8	17	TRBJ2-1	CASSLGALAGAYNEQFF
TRBV7-2	11	TRBJ2-5	CASSRRETQYF
TRBV20-1	13	TRBJ1-5	CSAVEGFNQPQHF
TRBV5-1	14	TRBJ1-2	CASSPQMVDYGYTF
TRBV7-2	17	TRBJ1-2	CASSLGGTGRANYGYTF
TRBV12-3/TRBV12-4	16	TRBJ2-2	CASSPSGRSHTGELFF
TRBV3-1	14	TRBJ1-2	CASSQDFQGNGYTF
TRBV15	13	TRBJ1-2	CATSRANRDGYTF
TRBV15	16	TRBJ1-5	CATGQGTPASNQPQHF
TRBV9	15	TRBJ1-2	CASSATDRVNYGYTF
TRBV15	13	TRBJ1-2	CATSRDQQYGYTF
TRBV7-9	11	TRBJ2-5	CASTRGETQYF
TRBV23-1	17	TRBJ2-7	CASSQSPPETPNYEQYF
TRBV6-1	15	TRBJ1-2	CASSEFAGANYGYTF
TRBV7-2	16	TRBJ2-3	CASSLVKRGGRDTQYF
TRBV24-1	16	TRBJ2-1	CATSDPGQGLGNEQFF
TRBV5-1	15	TRBJ2-7	CASSLVGGGPQEQYF
TRBV5-5	16	TRBJ1-5	CASSFEASYSNQPQHF
TRBV7-2	16	TRBJ2-3	CASSLGERPSTDTQYF
TRBV20-1	13	TRBJ1-2	CSAPQGSNYGYTF
TRBV10-3	13	TRBJ2-2	CAISEQGPGELFF
TRBV20-1	14	TRBJ1-1	CSAERQGGNTEAFF
TRBV7-6	15	TRBJ1-4	CASSLKSPSNEKLFF
TRBV7-6	14	TRBJ2-1	CASSLKGQGNEQFF